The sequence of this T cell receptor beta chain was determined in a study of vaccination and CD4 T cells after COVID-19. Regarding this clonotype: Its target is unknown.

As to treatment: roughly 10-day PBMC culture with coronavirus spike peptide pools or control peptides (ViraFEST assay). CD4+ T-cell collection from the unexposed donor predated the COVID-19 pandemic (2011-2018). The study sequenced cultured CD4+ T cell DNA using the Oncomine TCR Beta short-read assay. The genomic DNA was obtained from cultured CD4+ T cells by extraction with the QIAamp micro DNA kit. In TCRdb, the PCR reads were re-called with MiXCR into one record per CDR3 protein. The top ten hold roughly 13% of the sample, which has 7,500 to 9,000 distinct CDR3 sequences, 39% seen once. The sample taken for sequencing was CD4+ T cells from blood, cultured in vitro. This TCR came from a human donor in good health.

CDR3 amino acids: CSASGGQGAANYGYTF. The CDR3 region has the DNA TGCAGTGCTAGCGGGGGACAGGGTGCTGCAAACTATGGCTACACCTTC. The chain joins TRBV20-1 to TRBJ1-2; 9 nucleotides align to TRBD1. Unmatched junction bases numbered 10, after V lost 3 bases and J lost 2 bases. Germline V gene sequence: CDR1 DFQATT, CDR2 SNEGSKA (reference sequence). The CDR3 runs 16 residues.